A selection of T cell receptor beta chains follows, all from one sample in a study of T cell repertoires in cytomegalovirus infection. TCRdb re-derived calls from the reads in MiXCR, one entry per CDR3 protein. The table lists approximately 500,000 distinct CDR3 sequences, 11% of them singletons. Sequencing input: PBMCs. These receptors were obtained from a human donor in good health (CMV status not recorded). Some clones in this sample may be carry-over from other donors' samples. CDR3s include the opening cysteine and the closing phenylalanine or tryptophan. D genes are given only for firm matches. A row's size may be missing; if present it is once, few, many or a size class.

clone size: NA
CDR3 length: 15
V gene: TRBV19
J gene: TRBJ2-1
D gene: TRBD1
CDR3 DNA: TGTGCCAGTAGCCTAAGACAGGGGCGAGGCGATGAGCAGTTCTTC
CDR3 protein: CASSLRQGRGDEQFF

clone size: NA
CDR3 length: 13
V gene: TRBV20-1
J gene: TRBJ2-7
D gene: NA
CDR3 DNA: TGCAGTGCTGAAAGTAGGGGCGACGGCGAGCAGTACTTC
CDR3 protein: CSAESRGDGEQYF

clone size: NA
CDR3 length: 12
V gene: TRBV28
J gene: TRBJ1-3
D gene: NA
CDR3 DNA: TGTGCCAGCAGTTTCGGGGCGGACACCATATATTTT
CDR3 protein: CASSFGADTIYF

clone size: many
CDR3 length: 13
V gene: TRBV27
J gene: TRBJ1-1
D gene: NA
CDR3 DNA: TGTGCCAGCAGTTTTCTCCAGAACACTGAAGCTTTCTTT
CDR3 protein: CASSFLQNTEAFF

clone size: NA
CDR3 length: 15
V gene: TRBV10-3
J gene: TRBJ2-7
D gene: TRBD1
CDR3 DNA: TGTGCCATCAGCGCGAAGGTTCAGGGGGCGTACGAGCAGTACTTC
CDR3 protein: CAISAKVQGAYEQYF

clone size: many
CDR3 length: 18
V gene: TRBV4-2
J gene: TRBJ1-1
D gene: NA
CDR3 DNA: TGTGCCAGCAGTCAATTGATACAGGGACTTCGGGAGAACACTGAAGCTTTCTTT
CDR3 protein: CASSQLIQGLRENTEAFF

clone size: NA
CDR3 length: 16
V gene: TRBV5-6
J gene: TRBJ2-2
D gene: NA
CDR3 DNA: TGTGCCAGCAGCTTGGTGGGTAGCGCGAACACCGGGGAGCTGTTTTTT
CDR3 protein: CASSLVGSANTGELFF

clone size: many
CDR3 length: 14
V gene: TRBV4-1
J gene: TRBJ2-1
D gene: TRBD2
CDR3 DNA: TGCGCCAGCAGCTCTAGCGGGAGTACGGATGAGCAGTTCTTC
CDR3 protein: CASSSSGSTDEQFF

clone size: many
CDR3 length: 15
V gene: TRBV7-3
J gene: TRBJ2-1
D gene: TRBD1
CDR3 DNA: TGTGCCAGCAGCTTAACGGGACAGGGGTACAATGAGCAGTTCTTC
CDR3 protein: CASSLTGQGYNEQFF

clone size: many
CDR3 length: 13
V gene: TRBV7-2
J gene: TRBJ1-2
D gene: NA
CDR3 DNA: TGTGCCAGCAGCTTAGGAGGGAGAGGAGGCTACACCTTC
CDR3 protein: CASSLGGRGGYTF

clone size: NA
CDR3 length: 15
V gene: TRBV10-3
J gene: TRBJ2-3
D gene: NA
CDR3 DNA: TGTGCCGCTCAAGGGGGGAGCGGATGGACAGATACGCAGTATTTT
CDR3 protein: CAAQGGSGWTDTQYF

clone size: few
CDR3 length: 13
V gene: TRBV20-1
J gene: TRBJ1-5
D gene: NA
CDR3 DNA: TGCAGTGCTCGCCGTCAAGGCAATCAGCCCCAGCATTTT
CDR3 protein: CSARRQGNQPQHF

clone size: many
CDR3 length: 12
V gene: TRBV11-1
J gene: TRBJ1-1
D gene: NA
CDR3 DNA: TGTGCCAGCAGCTGGGTAAACACTGAAGCTTTCTTT
CDR3 protein: CASSWVNTEAFF

clone size: NA
CDR3 length: 15
V gene: TRBV19
J gene: TRBJ1-4
D gene: NA
CDR3 DNA: TGTGCCAGCCGGACGCAATCAGCTACTAATGAAAAACTGTTTTTT
CDR3 protein: CASRTQSATNEKLFF

clone size: many
CDR3 length: 15
V gene: TRBV10-2
J gene: TRBJ2-7
D gene: TRBD2
CDR3 DNA: TGCGCCAGCAGGGGACTAGCGACCAAGGCCTACGAGCAGTACTTC
CDR3 protein: CASRGLATKAYEQYF

clone size: many
CDR3 length: 12
V gene: TRBV11-3
J gene: TRBJ2-3
D gene: NA
CDR3 DNA: TGTGCCAGCAGCTCAAACACAGATACGCAGTATTTT
CDR3 protein: CASSSNTDTQYF

clone size: many
CDR3 length: 18
V gene: TRBV6-5
J gene: TRBJ2-6
D gene: TRBD1
CDR3 DNA: TGTGCCAGCAGTTACTCATCAGGGGGCGTGGATGGGGCCAACGTCCTGACTTTC
CDR3 protein: CASSYSSGGVDGANVLTF

clone size: NA
CDR3 length: 15
V gene: TRBV2
J gene: TRBJ1-5
D gene: TRBD1
CDR3 DNA: TGTGCCAGCACCCCCGCGGACAGGTACAATCAGCCCCAGCATTTT
CDR3 protein: CASTPADRYNQPQHF

clone size: few
CDR3 length: 16
V gene: TRBV7-9
J gene: TRBJ1-1
D gene: NA
CDR3 DNA: TGTGCCAGCAGCATCAACCAGGGTTTCCGAAACACTGAAGCTTTCTTT
CDR3 protein: CASSINQGFRNTEAFF

clone size: NA
CDR3 length: 17
V gene: TRBV27
J gene: TRBJ2-4
D gene: TRBD1
CDR3 DNA: TGTGCCAGCAGTCGGGACAGGGGAAGACTAGCCAAAAACATTCAGTACTTC
CDR3 protein: CASSRDRGRLAKNIQYF

clone size: few
CDR3 length: 17
V gene: TRBV2
J gene: TRBJ2-1
D gene: NA
CDR3 DNA: TGTGCCAGCAGCACGGCTATTGCGGGAATAGATGTGAATGAGCAGTTCTTC
CDR3 protein: CASSTAIAGIDVNEQFF

clone size: NA
CDR3 length: 16
V gene: TRBV20-1
J gene: TRBJ1-2
D gene: NA
CDR3 DNA: TGCAGTGCTAGAGATGCTTCAGGGGATCCAAGCTATGGCTACACCTTC
CDR3 protein: CSARDASGDPSYGYTF

clone size: NA
CDR3 length: 16
V gene: TRBV6-6
J gene: TRBJ2-1
D gene: TRBD2
CDR3 DNA: TGTGCCAGCAGTTTCGTACTAGCGGCCTCCTACAATGAGCAGTTCTTC
CDR3 protein: CASSFVLAASYNEQFF

clone size: many
CDR3 length: 15
V gene: TRBV6-2/TRBV6-3
J gene: TRBJ1-2
D gene: TRBD1
CDR3 DNA: TGTGCCAGCAGTTCCCGGGGACAGGTGAACTATGGCTACACCTTC
CDR3 protein: CASSSRGQVNYGYTF

clone size: many
CDR3 length: 14
V gene: TRBV4-2
J gene: TRBJ1-1
D gene: NA
CDR3 DNA: TGTGCCAGCAGCCATCCTCAGGGAAACACTGAAGCTTTCTTT
CDR3 protein: CASSHPQGNTEAFF

clone size: many
CDR3 length: 17
V gene: TRBV23-1
J gene: TRBJ2-4
D gene: TRBD1
CDR3 DNA: TGCGCCAGCAGCCGGACAGGGGAGCCCCTAGCCAAAAACATTCAGTACTTC
CDR3 protein: CASSRTGEPLAKNIQYF

clone size: NA
CDR3 length: 17
V gene: TRBV7-9
J gene: TRBJ2-7
D gene: NA
CDR3 DNA: TGTGCCAGCAGCTCGGGCAGTTCCGGCTATGCTTCCTACGAGCAGTACTTC
CDR3 protein: CASSSGSSGYASYEQYF

clone size: many
CDR3 length: 19
V gene: TRBV7-6
J gene: TRBJ2-6
D gene: NA
CDR3 DNA: TGTGCCAGCAGCTCACTGTTAGGCCCCCTTCTCTCTGGGGCCAACGTCCTGACTTTC
CDR3 protein: CASSSLLGPLLSGANVLTF

clone size: few
CDR3 length: 16
V gene: TRBV11-2
J gene: TRBJ2-1
D gene: TRBD2
CDR3 DNA: TGTGCCAGCAGCCAACTGAAGGGACTACCATACAATGAGCAGTTCTTC
CDR3 protein: CASSQLKGLPYNEQFF

clone size: many
CDR3 length: 15
V gene: TRBV7-6
J gene: TRBJ2-7
D gene: NA
CDR3 DNA: TGTGCCAGCAGCACCGCCCCGGGTGGGTCCTACGAGCAGTACTTC
CDR3 protein: CASSTAPGGSYEQYF

clone size: many
CDR3 length: 16
V gene: TRBV7-8
J gene: TRBJ1-6
D gene: TRBD1
CDR3 DNA: TGTGCCAGCACCTCCACCCGACAGGGGGCCGCTTCACCCCTCCACTTT
CDR3 protein: CASTSTRQGAASPLHF

clone size: many
CDR3 length: 15
V gene: TRBV7-9
J gene: TRBJ2-5
D gene: NA
CDR3 DNA: TGTGCCAGCTGCCCTGAGGAAGAGTATGGAGAGACCCAGTACTTC
CDR3 protein: CASCPEEEYGETQYF

clone size: many
CDR3 length: 16
V gene: TRBV12-3/TRBV12-4
J gene: TRBJ2-7
D gene: NA
CDR3 DNA: TGTGCCAGCAGTTTGTCCTATTATCGGGGGACATACGAGCAGTACTTC
CDR3 protein: CASSLSYYRGTYEQYF

clone size: many
CDR3 length: 17
V gene: TRBV24-1
J gene: TRBJ2-5
D gene: TRBD2
CDR3 DNA: TGTGCCACCAGTGACTCCGGGACTAGCGGGTTTCAAGAGACCCAGTACTTC
CDR3 protein: CATSDSGTSGFQETQYF

clone size: few
CDR3 length: 12
V gene: TRBV12-3/TRBV12-4
J gene: TRBJ1-1
D gene: NA
CDR3 DNA: TGTGCCAGCGGCGCCCAGGGCACTGAAGCTTTCTTT
CDR3 protein: CASGAQGTEAFF

clone size: many
CDR3 length: 15
V gene: TRBV6-6
J gene: TRBJ2-1
D gene: TRBD2
CDR3 DNA: TGTGCCAGCAACCAACTAGCGGGGGGTGCCGATGAGCAGTTCTTC
CDR3 protein: CASNQLAGGADEQFF

clone size: many
CDR3 length: 15
V gene: TRBV11-2
J gene: TRBJ2-1
D gene: NA
CDR3 DNA: TGTGCCAGCAGCAACCGACAGGCCGTTATGGATGAGCAGTTCTTC
CDR3 protein: CASSNRQAVMDEQFF

clone size: many
CDR3 length: 15
V gene: TRBV5-5
J gene: TRBJ1-1
D gene: NA
CDR3 DNA: TGTGCCAGCAGTTCGAGGTGGGCGGGGAACACTGAAGCTTTCTTT
CDR3 protein: CASSSRWAGNTEAFF

clone size: many
CDR3 length: 12
V gene: TRBV7-2
J gene: TRBJ1-1
D gene: NA
CDR3 DNA: TGTGCCAGCAGCTTAGGTTGGGGTGAAGCTTTCTTT
CDR3 protein: CASSLGWGEAFF

clone size: many
CDR3 length: 18
V gene: TRBV4-2
J gene: TRBJ2-7
D gene: TRBD2
CDR3 DNA: TGTGCCAGCAGCCAAGTTTGGCTAGCGGGAGATGGAGGCTACGAGCAGTACTTC
CDR3 protein: CASSQVWLAGDGGYEQYF